The rows below give T cell receptor beta chains drawn from one sample of a study of T-cell memory formation after mild COVID-19. Using its own MiXCR run on the 5' RACE reads, TCRdb lists one record per CDR3 protein. The sample yields about 610,000 distinct CDR3 sequences, around 15% seen once. The sample taken for sequencing was PBMCs or a T cell subset sorted from them (not recorded which). The receptors were sampled from an adult woman who had mild COVID-19 (a few samples of this study predate the infection). Cell type and time point are not known. Each CDR3 is given with its conserved first and last residue. D genes are given only for firm matches. Only part of the rows carry a size: once, few, many, or a class if the clone is expanded.

V gene	J gene	clone size	D gene	CDR3 protein	CDR3 DNA
TRBV6-6	TRBJ1-4	once	NA	CASSQRNEKLFF	TGTGCCAGCAGCCAGAGAAATGAAAAACTGTTTTTT
TRBV4-1	TRBJ2-7	few	TRBD1	CASSQPTRGTGDARGEQYF	TGCGCCAGCAGCCAACCCACCAGAGGGACAGGGGACGCACGGGGCGAGCAGTACTTC
TRBV18	TRBJ1-2	NA	NA	CASSPPRGLEGYTF	TGTGCCAGCTCACCACCACGGGGGCTAGAGGGCTACACCTTC
TRBV10-3	TRBJ1-1	NA	NA	CAIRPMGNTEAFF	TGTGCCATCAGACCGATGGGGAACACTGAAGCTTTCTTT
TRBV29-1	TRBJ2-5	few	NA	CSVEKALGETQYF	TGCAGCGTTGAGAAAGCGTTAGGAGAGACCCAGTACTTC
TRBV10-3	TRBJ2-7	few	NA	CAISVTGEQYF	TGTGCCATCAGTGTTACAGGAGAGCAGTACTTC
TRBV6-5	TRBJ2-7	few	TRBD1	CASSYGQGGYEQYF	TGTGCCAGCAGTTACGGACAGGGGGGATACGAGCAGTACTTC
TRBV4-1	TRBJ1-5	NA	TRBD1	CASSSRLQGAGGNQPQHF	TGCGCCAGCAGCTCTCGACTTCAGGGGGCAGGTGGCAATCAGCCCCAGCATTTT
TRBV5-6	TRBJ1-2	NA	NA	CASSLWTYGGYTF	TGTGCCAGCAGCTTGTGGACCTACGGGGGCTACACCTTC
TRBV30	TRBJ2-7	few	TRBD2	CGGGGLNSYEQYF	TGTGGCGGGGGGGGACTTAACTCCTACGAGCAGTACTTC
TRBV19	TRBJ2-5	few	NA	CASRSRTMETQYF	TGTGCCAGTAGGTCTAGGACTATGGAGACCCAGTACTTC
TRBV6-1	TRBJ1-5	NA	NA	CASRRTAYSNQPQHF	TGTGCCAGCCGTAGGACAGCGTATAGCAATCAGCCCCAGCATTTT
TRBV2	TRBJ2-4	NA	NA	CASRPPGLAIQYF	TGTGCCAGCAGGCCTCCGGGACTGGCCATTCAGTACTTC
TRBV28	TRBJ2-5	NA	NA	CASSLDREGTQYF	TGTGCCAGCAGTTTGGACAGGGAGGGGACCCAGTACTTC
TRBV4-1	TRBJ2-1	few	TRBD2	CASSQVAGGHNEQFF	TGCGCCAGCAGCCAAGTAGCGGGGGGCCACAATGAGCAGTTCTTC
TRBV20-1	TRBJ2-7	NA	NA	CSAAGTVGYEQYF	TGCAGTGCTGCCGGGACGGTAGGGTACGAGCAGTACTTC
TRBV6-5	TRBJ2-1	few	TRBD2	CASSYSRSGGAVEQFF	TGTGCCAGCAGTTACTCGAGGAGCGGGGGGGCCGTTGAGCAGTTCTTC
TRBV4-2	TRBJ2-5	NA	TRBD2	CASSQEAGTSQETQYF	TGTGCCAGCAGCCAAGAAGCGGGGACTTCTCAAGAGACCCAGTACTTC
TRBV18	TRBJ2-3	many	NA	CASSPSFGLDTQYF	TGTGCCAGCTCACCTTCATTCGGTTTGGATACGCAGTATTTT
TRBV19	TRBJ2-1	few	NA	CASSYDFYNEQFF	TGTGCCAGTAGTTATGATTTCTACAATGAGCAGTTCTTC
TRBV29-1	TRBJ2-5	few	NA	CSGGGRETQYF	TGCAGCGGGGGGGGCCGGGAGACCCAGTACTTC
TRBV15	TRBJ1-1	NA	NA	CATSLGQGTEAFF	TGTGCCACCAGCCTAGGGCAGGGGACTGAAGCTTTCTTT
TRBV12-3/TRBV12-4	TRBJ2-7	NA	TRBD1	CASSRQGWASYEQYF	TGTGCCAGCAGTCGACAGGGGTGGGCTTCCTACGAGCAGTACTTC
TRBV28	TRBJ1-4	NA	NA	CASSLTGPTTNEKLFF	TGTGCCAGCAGTTTAACCGGCCCCACAACTAATGAAAAACTGTTTTTT